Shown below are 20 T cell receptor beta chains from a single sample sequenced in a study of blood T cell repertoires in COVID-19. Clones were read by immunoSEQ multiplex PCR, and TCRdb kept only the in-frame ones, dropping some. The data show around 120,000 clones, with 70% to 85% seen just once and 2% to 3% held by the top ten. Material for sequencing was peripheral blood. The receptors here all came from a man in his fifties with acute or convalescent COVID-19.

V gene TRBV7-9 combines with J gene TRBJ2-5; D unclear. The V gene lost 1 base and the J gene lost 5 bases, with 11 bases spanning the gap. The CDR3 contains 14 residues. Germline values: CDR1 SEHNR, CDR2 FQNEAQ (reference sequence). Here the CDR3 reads CASSLGVGWETQYF. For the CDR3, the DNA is TGTGCCAGCAGCTTAGGCGTGGGCTGGGAGACCCAGTACTTC.

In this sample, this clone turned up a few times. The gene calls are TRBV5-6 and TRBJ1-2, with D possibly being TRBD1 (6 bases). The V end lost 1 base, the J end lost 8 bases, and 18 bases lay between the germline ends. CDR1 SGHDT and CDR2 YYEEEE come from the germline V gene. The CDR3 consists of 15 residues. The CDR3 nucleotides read TGTGCCAGCAGCTTGTTGCAGGGGCTATCGGGCGGCTACACCTTC. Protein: CASSLLQGLSGGYTF.

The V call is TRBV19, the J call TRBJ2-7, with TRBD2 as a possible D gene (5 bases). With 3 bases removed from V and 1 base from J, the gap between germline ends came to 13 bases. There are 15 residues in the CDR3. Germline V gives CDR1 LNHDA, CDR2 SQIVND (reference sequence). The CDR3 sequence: CASSMASSPSYEQYF. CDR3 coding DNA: TGTGCCAGTAGTATGGCTAGCTCTCCGTCCTACGAGCAGTACTTC.

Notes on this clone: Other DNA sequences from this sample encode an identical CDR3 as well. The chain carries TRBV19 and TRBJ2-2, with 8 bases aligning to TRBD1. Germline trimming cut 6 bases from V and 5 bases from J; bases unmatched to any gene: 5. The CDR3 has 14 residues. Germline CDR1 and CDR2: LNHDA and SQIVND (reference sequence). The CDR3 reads CASSSGGDTGELFF. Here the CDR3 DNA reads TGTGCCAGTAGCTCAGGGGGCGATACCGGGGAGCTGTTTTTT.

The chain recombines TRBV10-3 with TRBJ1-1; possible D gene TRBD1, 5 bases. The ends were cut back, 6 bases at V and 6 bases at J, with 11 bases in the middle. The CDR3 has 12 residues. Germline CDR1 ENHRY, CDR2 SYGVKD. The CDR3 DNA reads TGTGCCATCAGATCCAGGGCGGCTGAAGCTTTCTTT. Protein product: CAIRSRAAEAFF.

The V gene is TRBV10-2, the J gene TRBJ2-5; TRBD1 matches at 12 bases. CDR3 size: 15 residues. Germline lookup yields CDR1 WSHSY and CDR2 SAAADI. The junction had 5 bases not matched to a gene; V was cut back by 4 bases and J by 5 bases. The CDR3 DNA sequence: TGCGCCAGCAGTGTGGGGACAGGGGGCTACGAGACCCAGTACTTC. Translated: CASSVGTGGYETQYF.

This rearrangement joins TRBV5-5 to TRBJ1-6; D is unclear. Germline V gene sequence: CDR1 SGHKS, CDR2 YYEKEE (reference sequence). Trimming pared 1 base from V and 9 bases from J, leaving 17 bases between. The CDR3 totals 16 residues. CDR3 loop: CASSLNAAVTISPLHF. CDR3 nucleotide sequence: TGTGCCAGCAGCTTGAATGCGGCTGTTACAATTTCACCCCTCCACTTT.

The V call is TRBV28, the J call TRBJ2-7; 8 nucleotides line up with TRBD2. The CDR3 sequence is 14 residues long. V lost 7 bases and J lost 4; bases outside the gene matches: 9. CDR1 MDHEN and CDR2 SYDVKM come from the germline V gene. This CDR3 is CASIPGTSLYEQYF. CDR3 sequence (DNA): TGTGCCAGCATTCCCGGGACTAGTCTTTACGAGCAGTACTTC.

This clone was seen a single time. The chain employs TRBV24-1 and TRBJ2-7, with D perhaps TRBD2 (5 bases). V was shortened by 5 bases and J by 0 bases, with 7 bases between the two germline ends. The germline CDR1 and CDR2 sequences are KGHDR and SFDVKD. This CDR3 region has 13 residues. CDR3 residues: CATSGGSSYEQYF. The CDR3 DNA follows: TGTGCCACCAGTGGAGGGAGCTCCTACGAGCAGTACTTC.

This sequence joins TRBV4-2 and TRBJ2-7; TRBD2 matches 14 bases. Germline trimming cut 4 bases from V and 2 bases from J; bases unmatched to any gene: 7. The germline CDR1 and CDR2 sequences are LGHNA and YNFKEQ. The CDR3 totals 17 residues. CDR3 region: CASSPSATSGRAYEQYF. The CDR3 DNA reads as TGTGCCAGCAGCCCTTCCGCGACTAGCGGGAGGGCCTACGAGCAGTACTTC.

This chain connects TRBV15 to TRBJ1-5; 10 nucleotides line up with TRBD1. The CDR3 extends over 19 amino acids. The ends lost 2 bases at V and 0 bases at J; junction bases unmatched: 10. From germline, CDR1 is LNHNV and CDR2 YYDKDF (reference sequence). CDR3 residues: CATSRPTGTGEYSNQPQHF. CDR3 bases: TGTGCCACCAGCAGACCTACCGGGACAGGGGAATATAGCAATCAGCCCCAGCATTTT.

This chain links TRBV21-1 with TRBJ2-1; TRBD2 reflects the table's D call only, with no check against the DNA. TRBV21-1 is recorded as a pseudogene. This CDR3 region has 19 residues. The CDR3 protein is CASRKTPSGGRNWYNEQFF. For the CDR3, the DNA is TGTGCCAGCAGGAAAACGCCTAGCGGGGGGAGAAATTGGTACAATGAGCAGTTCTTC.

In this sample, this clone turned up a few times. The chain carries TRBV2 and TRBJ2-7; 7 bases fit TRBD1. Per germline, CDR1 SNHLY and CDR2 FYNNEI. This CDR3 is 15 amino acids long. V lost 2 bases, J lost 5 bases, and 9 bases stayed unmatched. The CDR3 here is CASSESRQGKNEQYF. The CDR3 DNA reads TGTGCCAGCAGTGAAAGTCGACAGGGAAAGAACGAGCAGTACTTC.

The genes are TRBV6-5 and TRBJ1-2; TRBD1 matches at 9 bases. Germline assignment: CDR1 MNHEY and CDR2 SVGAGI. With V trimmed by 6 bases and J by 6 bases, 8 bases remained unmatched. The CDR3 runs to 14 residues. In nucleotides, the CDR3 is TGTGCCAGCAGCCGAACAGGGGGCGCTGATGGCTACACCTTC. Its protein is CASSRTGGADGYTF.

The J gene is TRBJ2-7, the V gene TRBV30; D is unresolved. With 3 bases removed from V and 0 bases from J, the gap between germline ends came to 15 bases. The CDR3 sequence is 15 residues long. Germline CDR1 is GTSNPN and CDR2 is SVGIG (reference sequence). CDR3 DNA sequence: TGTGCCTGGAGCCCCGGTTCAGGAAGCTCCTACGAGCAGTACTTC. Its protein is CAWSPGSGSSYEQYF. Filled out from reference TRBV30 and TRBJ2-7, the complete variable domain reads SQTIHQWPATLVQPVGSPLSLECTVEGTSNPNLYWYRQAAGRGLQLLFYSVGIGQISSEVPQNLSASRPQDRQFILSSKKLLLSDSGFYLCAWSPGSGSSYEQYFGPGTRLTVT.

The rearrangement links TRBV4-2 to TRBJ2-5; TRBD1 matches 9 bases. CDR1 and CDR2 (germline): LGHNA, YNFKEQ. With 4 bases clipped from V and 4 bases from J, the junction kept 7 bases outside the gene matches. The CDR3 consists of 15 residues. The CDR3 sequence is CASSPGTGKGETQYF. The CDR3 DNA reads TGTGCCAGCAGCCCCGGGACAGGGAAAGGAGAGACCCAGTACTTC.

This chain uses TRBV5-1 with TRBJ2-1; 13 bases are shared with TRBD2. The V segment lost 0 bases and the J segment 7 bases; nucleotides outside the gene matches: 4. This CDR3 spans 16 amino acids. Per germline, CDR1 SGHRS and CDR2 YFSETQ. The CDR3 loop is CASSLVTSGRRNEQFF. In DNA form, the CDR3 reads TGCGCCAGCAGCTTGGTGACTAGCGGGAGGAGGAATGAGCAGTTCTTC.

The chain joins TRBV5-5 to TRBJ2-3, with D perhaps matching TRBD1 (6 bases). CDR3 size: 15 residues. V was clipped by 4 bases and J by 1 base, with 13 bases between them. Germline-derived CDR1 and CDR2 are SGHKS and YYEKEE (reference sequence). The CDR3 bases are TGTGCCAGCAGCCAACGACAGGATCGCACAGATACGCAGTATTTT. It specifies CASSQRQDRTDTQYF.

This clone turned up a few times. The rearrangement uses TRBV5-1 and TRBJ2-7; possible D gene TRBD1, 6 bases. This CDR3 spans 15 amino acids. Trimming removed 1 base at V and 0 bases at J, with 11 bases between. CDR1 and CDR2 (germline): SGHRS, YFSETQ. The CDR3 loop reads CASSLTGSGSYEQYF. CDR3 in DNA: TGCGCCAGCAGCTTGACAGGGTCGGGCTCCTACGAGCAGTACTTC. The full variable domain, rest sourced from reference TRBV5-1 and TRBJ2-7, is KAGVTQTPRYLIKTRGQQVTLSCSPISGHRSVSWYQQTPGQGLQFLFEYFSETQRNKGNFPGRFSGRQFSNSRSEMNVSTLELGDSALYLCASSLTGSGSYEQYFGPGTRLTVT.

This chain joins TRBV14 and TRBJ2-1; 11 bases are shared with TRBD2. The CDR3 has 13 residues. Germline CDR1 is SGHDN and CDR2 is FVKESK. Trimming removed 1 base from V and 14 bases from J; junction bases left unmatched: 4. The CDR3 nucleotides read TGTGCCAGCAGCCAAGTAGCGGGGGGGCCGGAGTTCTTC. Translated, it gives CASSQVAGGPEFF.